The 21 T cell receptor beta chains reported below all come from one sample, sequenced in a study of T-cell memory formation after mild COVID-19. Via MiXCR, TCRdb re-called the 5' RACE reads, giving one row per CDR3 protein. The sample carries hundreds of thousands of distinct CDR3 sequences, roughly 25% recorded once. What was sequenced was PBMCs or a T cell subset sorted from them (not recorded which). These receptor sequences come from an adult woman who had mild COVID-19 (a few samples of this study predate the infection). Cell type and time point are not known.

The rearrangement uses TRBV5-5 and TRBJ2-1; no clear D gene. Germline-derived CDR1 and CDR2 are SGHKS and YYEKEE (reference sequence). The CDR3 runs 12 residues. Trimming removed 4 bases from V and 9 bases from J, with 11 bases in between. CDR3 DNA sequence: TGTGCCAGCAGCCCCCCTCCGGGTGAGCAGTTCTTC. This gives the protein CASSPPPGEQFF.

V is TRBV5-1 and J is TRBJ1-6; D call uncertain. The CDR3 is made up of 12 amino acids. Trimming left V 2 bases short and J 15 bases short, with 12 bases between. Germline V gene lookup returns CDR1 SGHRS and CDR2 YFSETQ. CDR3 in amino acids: CASSFFGTDLHF. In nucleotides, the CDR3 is TGCGCCAGCAGCTTTTTCGGAACTGACCTCCACTTT.

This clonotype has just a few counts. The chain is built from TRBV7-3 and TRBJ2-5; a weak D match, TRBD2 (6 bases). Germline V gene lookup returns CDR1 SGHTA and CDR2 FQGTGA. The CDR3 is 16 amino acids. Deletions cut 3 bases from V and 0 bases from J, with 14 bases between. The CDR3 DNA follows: TGTGCCAGCAGCTTGTATGGCGGGATGTACCAAGAGACCCAGTACTTC. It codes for CASSLYGGMYQETQYF.

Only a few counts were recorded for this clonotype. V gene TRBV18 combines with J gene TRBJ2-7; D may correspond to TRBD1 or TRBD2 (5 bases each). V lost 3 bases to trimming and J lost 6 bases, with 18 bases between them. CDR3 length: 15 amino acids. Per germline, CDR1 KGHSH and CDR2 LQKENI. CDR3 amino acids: CASSPPGTMRGEQYF. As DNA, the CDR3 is TGTGCCAGCTCACCTCCCGGGACCATGAGAGGCGAGCAGTACTTC.

The DNA of the CDR3 is TGTGCCACCTTGGGACTCCAGTACGAGCAGTACTTC. This gives the protein CATLGLQYEQYF. V gene TRBV10-3 combines with J gene TRBJ2-7, with D possibly TRBD2 on 6 matching bases. Germline V gives CDR1 ENHRY, CDR2 SYGVKD. CDR3 size: 12 residues. V dropped 10 bases and J dropped 4 bases, with 14 bases sitting between them.

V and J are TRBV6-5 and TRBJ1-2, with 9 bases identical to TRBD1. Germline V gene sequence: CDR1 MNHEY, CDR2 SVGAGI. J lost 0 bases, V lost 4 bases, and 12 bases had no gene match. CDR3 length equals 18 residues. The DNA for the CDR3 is TGTGCCAGCAGTTCATCGGAACCTTGGACAGGGGCTAACTATGGCTACACCTTC. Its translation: CASSSSEPWTGANYGYTF.

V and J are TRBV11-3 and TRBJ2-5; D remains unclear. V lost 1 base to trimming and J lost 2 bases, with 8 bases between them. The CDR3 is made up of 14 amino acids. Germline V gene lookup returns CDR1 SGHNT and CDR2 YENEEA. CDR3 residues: CASSLVQPQETQYF. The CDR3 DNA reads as TGTGCCAGCAGCTTAGTCCAGCCGCAAGAGACCCAGTACTTC.

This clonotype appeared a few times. The DNA for the CDR3 is TGTGCCAGCAGCCAACAGGGGAGCAATCAGCCCCAGCATTTT. Amino acids: CASSQQGSNQPQHF. This chain connects TRBV7-9 to TRBJ1-5; 7 nucleotides agree with TRBD1. CDR1 SEHNR and CDR2 FQNEAQ come from the germline V gene (reference sequence). After removal of 5 bases from V and 1 base from J, the junction contained 2 bases not matched to a gene. The CDR3 is 14 residues long.

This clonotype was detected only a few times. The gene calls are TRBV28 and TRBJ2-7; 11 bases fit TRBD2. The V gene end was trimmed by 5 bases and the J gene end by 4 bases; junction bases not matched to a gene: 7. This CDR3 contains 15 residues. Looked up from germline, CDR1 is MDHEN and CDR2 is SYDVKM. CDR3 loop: CASSPYTSGSYEQYF. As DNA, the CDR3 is TGTGCCAGCAGTCCTTATACTAGCGGGAGTTACGAGCAGTACTTC. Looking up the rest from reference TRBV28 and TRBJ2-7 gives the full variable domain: DVKVTQSSRYLVKRTGEKVFLECVQDMDHENMFWYRQDPGLGLRLIYFSYDVKMKEKGDIPEGYSVSREKKERFSLILESASTNQTSMYLCASSPYTSGSYEQYFGPGTRLTVT.

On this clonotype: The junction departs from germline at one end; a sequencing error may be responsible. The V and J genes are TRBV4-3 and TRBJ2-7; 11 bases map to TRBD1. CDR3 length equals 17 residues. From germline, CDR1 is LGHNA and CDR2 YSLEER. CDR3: CAISQGQGALSSYEQYF. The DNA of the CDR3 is TGCGCCATCAGCCAAGGACAGGGGGCCTTAAGCTCCTACGAGCAGTACTTC.

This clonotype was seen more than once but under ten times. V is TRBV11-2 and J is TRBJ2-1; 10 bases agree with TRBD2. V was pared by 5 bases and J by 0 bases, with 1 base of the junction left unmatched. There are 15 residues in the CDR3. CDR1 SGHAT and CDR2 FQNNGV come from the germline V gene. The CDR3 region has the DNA TGTGCCAGCAGCAGCGGGAGGGGCTCCTACAATGAGCAGTTCTTC. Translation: CASSSGRGSYNEQFF.

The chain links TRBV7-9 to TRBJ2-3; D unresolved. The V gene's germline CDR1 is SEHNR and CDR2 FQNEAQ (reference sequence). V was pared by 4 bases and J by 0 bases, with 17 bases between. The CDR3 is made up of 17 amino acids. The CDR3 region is CASSSKDISPSTDTQYF. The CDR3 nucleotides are TGTGCCAGCAGCTCAAAGGATATTTCGCCTAGCACAGATACGCAGTATTTT.

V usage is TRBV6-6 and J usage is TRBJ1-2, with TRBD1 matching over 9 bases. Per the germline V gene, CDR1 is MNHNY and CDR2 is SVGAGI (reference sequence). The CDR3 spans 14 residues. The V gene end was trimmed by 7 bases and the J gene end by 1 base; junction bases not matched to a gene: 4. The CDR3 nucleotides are TGTGCCAGCACACAGGGGGCGGATAACTATGGCTACACCTTC. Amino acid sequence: CASTQGADNYGYTF.

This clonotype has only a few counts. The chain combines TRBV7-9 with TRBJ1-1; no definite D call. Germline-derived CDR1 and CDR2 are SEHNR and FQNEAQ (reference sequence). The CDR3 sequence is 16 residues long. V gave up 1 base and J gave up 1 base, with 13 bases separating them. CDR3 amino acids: CASSLEGTSRNTEAFF. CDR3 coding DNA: TGTGCCAGCAGCTTAGAGGGCACATCCAGGAACACTGAAGCTTTCTTT.

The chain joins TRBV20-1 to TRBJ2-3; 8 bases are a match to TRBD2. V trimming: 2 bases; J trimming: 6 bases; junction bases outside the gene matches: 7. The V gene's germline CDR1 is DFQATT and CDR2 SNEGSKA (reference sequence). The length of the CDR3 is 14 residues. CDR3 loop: CSARRRGGLDTQYF. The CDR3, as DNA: TGCAGTGCTAGACGCCGGGGGGGTTTGGATACGCAGTATTTT.

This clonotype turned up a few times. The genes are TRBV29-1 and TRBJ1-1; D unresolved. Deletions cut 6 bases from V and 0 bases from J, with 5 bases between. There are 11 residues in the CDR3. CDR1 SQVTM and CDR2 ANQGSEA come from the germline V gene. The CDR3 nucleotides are TGCAGCGTGCCTATGAACACTGAAGCTTTCTTT. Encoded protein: CSVPMNTEAFF.

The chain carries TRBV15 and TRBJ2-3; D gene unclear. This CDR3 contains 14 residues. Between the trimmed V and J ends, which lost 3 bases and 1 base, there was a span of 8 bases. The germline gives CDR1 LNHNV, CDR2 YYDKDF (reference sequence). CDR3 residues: CATSSSPRTDTQYF. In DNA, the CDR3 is TGTGCCACCAGCAGCTCGCCCCGCACAGATACGCAGTATTTT.

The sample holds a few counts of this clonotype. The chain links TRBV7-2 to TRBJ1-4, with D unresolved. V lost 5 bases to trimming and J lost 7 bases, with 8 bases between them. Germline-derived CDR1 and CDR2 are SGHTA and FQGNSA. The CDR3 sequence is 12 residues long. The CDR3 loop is CASSRPSEKLFF. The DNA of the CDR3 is TGTGCCAGCAGCCGCCCCTCTGAAAAACTGTTTTTT.

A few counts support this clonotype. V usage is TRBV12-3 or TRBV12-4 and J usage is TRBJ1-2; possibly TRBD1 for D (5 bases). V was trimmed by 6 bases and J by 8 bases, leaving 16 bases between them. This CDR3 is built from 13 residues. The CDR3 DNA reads TGTGCCAGCAGCCTTAGGGCCTGGGGCGGCTACACCTTC. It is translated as CASSLRAWGGYTF.

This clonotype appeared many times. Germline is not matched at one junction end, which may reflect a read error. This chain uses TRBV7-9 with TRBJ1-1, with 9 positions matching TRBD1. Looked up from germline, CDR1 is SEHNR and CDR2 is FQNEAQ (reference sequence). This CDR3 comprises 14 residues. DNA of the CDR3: TGCGCCAGCAGCCTGGGACAGGGAGTCACTGAAGCTTTCTTT. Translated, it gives CASSLGQGVTEAFF. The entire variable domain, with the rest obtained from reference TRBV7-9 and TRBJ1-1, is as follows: DTGVSQNPRHKITKRGQNVTFRCDPISEHNRLYWYRQTLGQGPEFLTYFQNEAQLEKSRLLSDRFSAERPKGSFSTLEIQRTEQGDSAMYLCASSLGQGVTEAFFGQGTRLTVV.

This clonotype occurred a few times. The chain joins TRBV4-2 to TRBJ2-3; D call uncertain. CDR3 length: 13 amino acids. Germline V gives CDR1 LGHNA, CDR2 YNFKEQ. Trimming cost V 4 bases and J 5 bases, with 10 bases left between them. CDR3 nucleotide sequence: TGTGCCAGCAGCCCCCAAGAGCAAGATACGCAGTATTTT. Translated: CASSPQEQDTQYF.